Sequencing of this T cell receptor beta chain was carried out in a study of chemoradiotherapy in HPV16-positive cancers. Whole-study findings and limits: Better recurrence-free survival went with HPV-responsive T-cell expansion in HPV16-positive patients. HPV-specific T cells were functionally defined from only a couple of HPV16-positive patients. During treatment, candidate HPV-specific clones and E7-related motifs expanded in tumor.

The germline CDR1 and CDR2 sequences are MNHEY and SMNVEV (reference sequence). The trim removed 6 bases at V and 5 bases at J, leaving 6 bases unmatched. The CDR3 is 15 residues long. Profiled with immunoSEQ multiplex PCR; TCRdb holds only in-frame clones, not every one. The sample holds about 3,500 clones, approximately 84% seen once. As regards this clone: The antigen is undetermined.

The chain carries TRBV27 and TRBJ1-6, with 8 bases aligning to TRBD1. The receptor was isolated from a human donor with HPV-associated anogenital cancer. The sample in question was tumor tissue, obtained from a patient who underwent chemoradiotherapy. This CDR3 reads CASSPGQGHNSPLHF. The CDR3 nucleotides are TGTGCCAGCAGCCCCGGACAGGGACATAATTCACCCCTCCACTTT.